There are a few counts of the clone carrying this TCR beta chain. V lost 6 bases, J lost 4 bases, and 4 bases stayed unmatched. This CDR3 contains 12 residues. Germline values: CDR1 DFQATT, CDR2 SNEGSKA (reference sequence). This record belongs to a study of patients and donors after allogeneic stem cell transplantation. TCRdb called the RT-PCR reads again in MiXCR, with one record for every CDR3 protein. The repertoire has about 230,000 distinct CDR3 sequences, less than 15% of them found once; the top ten carry roughly 11%. Source material: blood, either unsorted or a sorted T cell fraction (not recorded which). The sequence was collected from a human donor who was either an allogeneic HSCT recipient or a stem cell or donor lymphocyte infusion donor (not recorded which). It is not recorded whose cells these are; they may come from a transplant donor. This chain uses TRBV20-1 with TRBJ1-2, with 8 bases aligning to TRBD1. The CDR3: CSAKDRGYGYTF. In DNA form, the CDR3 reads TGCAGTGCCAAAGACAGGGGCTATGGCTACACCTTC.